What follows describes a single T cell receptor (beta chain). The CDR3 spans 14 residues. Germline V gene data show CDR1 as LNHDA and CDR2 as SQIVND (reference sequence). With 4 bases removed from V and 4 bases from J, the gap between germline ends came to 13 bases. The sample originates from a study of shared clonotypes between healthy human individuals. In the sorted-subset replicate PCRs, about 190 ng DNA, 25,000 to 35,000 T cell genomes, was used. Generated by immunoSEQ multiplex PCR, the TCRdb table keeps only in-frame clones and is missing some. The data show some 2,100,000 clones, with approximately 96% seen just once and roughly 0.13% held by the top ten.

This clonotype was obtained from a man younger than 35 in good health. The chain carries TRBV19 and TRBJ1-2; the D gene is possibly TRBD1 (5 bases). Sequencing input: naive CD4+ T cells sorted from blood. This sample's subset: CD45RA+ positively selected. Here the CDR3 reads CASSSGPGAYGYTF. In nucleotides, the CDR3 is TGTGCCAGTAGTAGTGGACCCGGGGCCTATGGCTACACCTTC.